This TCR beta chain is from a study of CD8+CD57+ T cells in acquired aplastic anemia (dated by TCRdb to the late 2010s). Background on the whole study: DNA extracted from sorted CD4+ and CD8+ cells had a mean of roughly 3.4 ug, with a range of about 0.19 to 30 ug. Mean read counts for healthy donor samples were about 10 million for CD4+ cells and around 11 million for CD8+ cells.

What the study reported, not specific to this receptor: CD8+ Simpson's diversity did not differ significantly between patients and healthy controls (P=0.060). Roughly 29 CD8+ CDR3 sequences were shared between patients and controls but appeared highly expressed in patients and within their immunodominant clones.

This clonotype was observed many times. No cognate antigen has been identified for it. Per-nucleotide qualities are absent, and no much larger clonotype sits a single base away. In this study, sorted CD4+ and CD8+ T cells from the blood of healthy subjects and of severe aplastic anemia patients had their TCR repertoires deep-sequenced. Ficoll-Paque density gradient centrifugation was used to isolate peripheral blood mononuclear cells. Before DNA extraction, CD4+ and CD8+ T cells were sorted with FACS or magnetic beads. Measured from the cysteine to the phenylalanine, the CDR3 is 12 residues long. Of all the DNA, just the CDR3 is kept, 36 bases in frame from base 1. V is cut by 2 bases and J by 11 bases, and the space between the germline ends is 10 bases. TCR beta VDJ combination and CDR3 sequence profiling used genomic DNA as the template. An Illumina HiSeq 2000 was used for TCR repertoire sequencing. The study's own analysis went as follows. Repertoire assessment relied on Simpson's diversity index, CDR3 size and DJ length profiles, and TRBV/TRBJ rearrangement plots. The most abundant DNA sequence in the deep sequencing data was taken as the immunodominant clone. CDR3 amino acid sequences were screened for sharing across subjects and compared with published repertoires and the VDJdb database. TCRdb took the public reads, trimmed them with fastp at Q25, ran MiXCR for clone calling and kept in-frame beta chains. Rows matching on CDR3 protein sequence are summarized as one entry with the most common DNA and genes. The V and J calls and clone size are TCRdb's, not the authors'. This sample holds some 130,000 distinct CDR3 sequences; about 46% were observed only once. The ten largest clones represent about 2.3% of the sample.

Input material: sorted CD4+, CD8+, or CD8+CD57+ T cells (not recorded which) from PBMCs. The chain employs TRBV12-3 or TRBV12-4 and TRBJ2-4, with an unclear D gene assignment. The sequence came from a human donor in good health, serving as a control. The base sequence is TGTGCCAGCAGTTTACCAACCCAGGTTCAGTACTTC. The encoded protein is CASSLPTQVQYF.